The following is a TCR beta chain sequence with its context. TCRdb's copy holds only in-frame clones and misses some; the assay was immunoSEQ multiplex PCR. The table has 70,000 to 90,000 clones, about 92% seen once; the top ten hold 5%. This sample is drawn from a study of siplizumab effects on memory and regulatory T cells. This CDR3 region has 16 residues. From germline, CDR1 is SGHRS and CDR2 YFSETQ. V was pared by 2 bases and J by 0 bases, with 12 bases between. Specimen: CD8+ T cells sorted from blood. The genes are TRBV5-1 and TRBJ2-1; D is perhaps TRBD2 (6 bases). This sequence was found in a human donor in good health. The CDR3 protein is CASSLIAANSYNEQFF. In DNA, the CDR3 is TGCGCCAGCAGCTTAATAGCGGCCAACTCCTACAATGAGCAGTTCTTC.